Following are 17 T cell receptor beta chains from one sample sequenced in a study of blood T cells in healthy people across ages. Primers used in a second PCR of about 6 to 11 cycles were a sample-barcoded 5' primer and a J-beta primer mix. TCRdb re-analysed the 5' RACE reads in MiXCR, keeping a single row per CDR3 protein. The sample includes 800,000 or so distinct CDR3 sequences, 25% of them seen just once. The same data also contributed to another study, on T cells of mothers and their children.

The sequenced sample consisted of blood. The source is a boy between 10 and 17 years old in good health.

In its sample, this clonotype was seen once. The V and J genes are TRBV4-3 and TRBJ2-3; 9 nucleotides line up with TRBD2. CDR1 and CDR2 from the germline V gene are LGHNA and YSLEER. J was trimmed by 3 bases and V by 4 bases; bases with no gene match: 8. This CDR3 is 16 amino acids long. CDR3 coding DNA: TGCGCCAGCAGCCTGGGGCGGGGGGGCCTGACAGATACGCAGTATTTT. This gives the protein CASSLGRGGLTDTQYF.

Note on this clonotype: A junction boundary mismatches the germline segment, possibly from a read error. The chain joins TRBV5-1 to TRBJ1-1; weak D call: TRBD1 (6 bases). This CDR3 region has 17 residues. Germline CDR1 reads SGHRS; CDR2 reads YFSETQ. In DNA form, the CDR3 reads TGCGCCTGCAGCTTGTTTCTGGCAGGGGAATTGAACACTGAAGCTTTCTTT. This translates into CACSLFLAGELNTEAFF.

The V call is TRBV5-4, the J call TRBJ2-7; 8 bases align to TRBD1. The CDR3 is 14 amino acids. Trimming at V came to 4 bases and at J to 0 bases, leaving 3 bases not matched to a gene. Germline V gene lookup returns CDR1 SGHNT and CDR2 YYREEE (reference sequence). The CDR3 sequence: CASSRTGPSYEQYF. CDR3 bases: TGTGCCAGCAGCCGGACAGGGCCCTCCTACGAGCAGTACTTC.

This sequence joins TRBV20-1 and TRBJ1-5; the match to TRBD1 covers 7 bases. Germline CDR1 and CDR2: DFQATT and SNEGSKA (reference sequence). The CDR3 sequence is 16 residues long. The J segment lost 3 bases and the V segment lost 5 bases, leaving 13 bases of the junction unmatched. The CDR3 is CSAPGTNRGYNQPQHF. The CDR3 DNA reads TGCAGTGCTCCCGGGACTAACAGGGGATACAATCAGCCCCAGCATTTT.

This clonotype came up a few times. The chain employs TRBV29-1 and TRBJ1-1, with 8 positions matching TRBD1. The CDR3 loop spans 14 amino acids. Trimming took 0 bases from V and 11 from J; bases not matched to a gene: 11. Germline CDR1 SQVTM, CDR2 ANQGSEA. The DNA of the CDR3 is TGCAGCGTTGAAGACCAGGCAGGGGGCACGGGGGCTTTCTTT. Protein sequence: CSVEDQAGGTGAFF.

The gene calls are TRBV29-1 and TRBJ1-1; D remains ambiguous. CDR3 length: 13 residues. Deletions cut 4 bases from V and 1 base from J, with 10 bases between. Germline V lookup: CDR1 SQVTM, CDR2 ANQGSEA. For the CDR3, the DNA is TGCAGCGTTGTCCGACCCGGGAACACTGAAGCTTTCTTT. Translation: CSVVRPGNTEAFF.

The table lists this clonotype with a count of one. This chain links TRBV9 with TRBJ1-6, with a tentative D call TRBD1 (5 bases). V dropped 4 bases and J dropped 0 bases, with 11 bases sitting between them. Germline-derived CDR1 and CDR2 are SGDLS and YYNGEE. This CDR3 is 16 amino acids long. The CDR3 spells CASSPGTISYNSPLHF. The CDR3 DNA reads as TGTGCCAGCAGCCCCGGGACTATCTCCTATAATTCACCCCTCCACTTT. Combining the CDR3 with reference TRBV9 and TRBJ1-6 gives the whole variable domain DSGVTQTPKHLITATGQRVTLRCSPRSGDLSVYWYQQSLDQGLQFLIQYYNGEERAKGNILERFSAQQFPDLHSELNLSSLELGDSALYFCASSPGTISYNSPLHFGNGTRLTVT.

The V gene is TRBV4-3, the J gene TRBJ1-6; no firm D call. The germline V and J ends were trimmed by 0 bases and 7 bases, with 16 bases remaining between them. CDR1 LGHNA and CDR2 YSLEER come from the germline V gene. The CDR3 loop spans 17 amino acids. The DNA for the CDR3 is TGCGCCAGCAGCCAAGATCGGCTCGGCGCTTTGAATTCACCCCTCCACTTT. Protein: CASSQDRLGALNSPLHF.

The chain uses TRBV5-6 and TRBJ1-1; D is undetermined. The V gene's germline CDR1 is SGHDT and CDR2 YYEEEE. The CDR3 runs 16 residues. V lost 0 bases and J lost 2, with 14 bases in between. CDR3 DNA sequence: TGTGCCAGCAGCTTGGGGCTGGATGCAGGAAACACTGAAGCTTTCTTT. This translates into CASSLGLDAGNTEAFF.

This clonotype was counted only a few times. The gene calls are TRBV5-1 and TRBJ2-7; D is possibly TRBD1 or TRBD2 (5 bases each). Germline V gene data show CDR1 as SGHRS and CDR2 as YFSETQ. Trimming cost V 5 bases and J 12 bases, with 21 bases left between them. The CDR3 contains 13 residues. The CDR3 sequence: CASRSQFSGRLYF. DNA of the CDR3: TGCGCCAGCAGATCACAATTCTCGGGACGTCTGTACTTC.

In this sample, this clonotype turned up a few times. This sequence joins TRBV10-3 and TRBJ2-5, with D maybe TRBD1 (5 bases). The closer fit of TRBJ2-7 to the DNA end suggests the J call may be wrong. CDR3 size: 15 residues. Looked up from germline, CDR1 is ENHRY and CDR2 is SYGVKD. The CDR3 loop is CAISESRVDSYEQYF. In nucleotides, the CDR3 is TGTGCCATCAGTGAGTCCAGGGTGGACTCCTACGAGCAGTACTTC.

This clonotype was counted between two and nine times. The rearrangement joins TRBV7-3 to TRBJ2-6, with D perhaps assigned TRBD1 or TRBD2 (5 bases each). Germline CDR1 SGHTA, CDR2 FQGTGA. The ends were cut back, 5 bases at V and 1 base at J, with 12 bases in the middle. The CDR3 loop spans 16 amino acids. This CDR3 reads CASSRDGGSGANVLTF. Here the CDR3 DNA reads TGTGCCAGCAGCCGGGACGGCGGGTCTGGGGCCAACGTCCTGACTTTC.

This clonotype occurred a few times. The chain carries TRBV11-2 and TRBJ2-1; weak D call: TRBD2 (6 bases). The V end was cut by 0 bases, the J end by 4 bases, with 13 bases between. Per the germline V gene, CDR1 is SGHAT and CDR2 is FQNNGV. The CDR3 spans 16 residues. The DNA for the CDR3 is TGTGCCAGCAGCTTAGACCTAGCGTCGCAATACAATGAGCAGTTCTTC. Encoded protein: CASSLDLASQYNEQFF.

This clonotype appeared many times. The chain is built from TRBV7-9 and TRBJ2-5; maybe TRBD2 (5 bases). The CDR3 spans 14 residues. Trimming stripped 4 bases from V and 5 bases from J, with 14 bases between. Germline V gene lookup returns CDR1 SEHNR and CDR2 FQNEAQ (reference sequence). The CDR3 DNA reads TGTGCCAGCAGCTCACTAGAAGCAGGCGAGACCCAGTACTTC. Translated, it gives CASSSLEAGETQYF.

This clonotype was picked up a small number of times. The V call is TRBV6-5, the J call TRBJ2-5; D ambiguous. The CDR3 totals 15 residues. Germline-derived CDR1 and CDR2 are MNHEY and SVGAGI. With 5 bases removed from V and 3 bases from J, the gap between germline ends came to 16 bases. Written as DNA, the CDR3 is TGTGCCAGCAGTCTTGGGCCCTTGGAAGAAGAGACCCAGTACTTC. Amino acids: CASSLGPLEEETQYF.

This clonotype was detected a few times. In DNA, the CDR3 is TGCAGCTCCCCGTTGGGAGTAGACTACAATGAGCAGTTCTTC. Protein sequence: CSSPLGVDYNEQFF. The chain is built from TRBV29-1 and TRBJ2-1; the D gene is possibly TRBD2 (5 bases). This CDR3 spans 14 amino acids. Trimming shortened V by 8 bases and J by 3 bases, and 17 bases separated the two germline ends. Germline loops: CDR1 SQVTM, CDR2 ANQGSEA.

V and J are TRBV2 and TRBJ2-2; 10 bases map to TRBD1. Trimming removed 6 bases from V and 6 bases from J; junction bases left unmatched: 1. Germline V CDR1 and CDR2: SNHLY, FYNNEI. The CDR3 runs to 13 residues. Here the CDR3 DNA reads TGTGCCAGCAGCGGACAGGGGGCCGGGGAGCTGTTTTTT. Amino acid sequence: CASSGQGAGELFF.